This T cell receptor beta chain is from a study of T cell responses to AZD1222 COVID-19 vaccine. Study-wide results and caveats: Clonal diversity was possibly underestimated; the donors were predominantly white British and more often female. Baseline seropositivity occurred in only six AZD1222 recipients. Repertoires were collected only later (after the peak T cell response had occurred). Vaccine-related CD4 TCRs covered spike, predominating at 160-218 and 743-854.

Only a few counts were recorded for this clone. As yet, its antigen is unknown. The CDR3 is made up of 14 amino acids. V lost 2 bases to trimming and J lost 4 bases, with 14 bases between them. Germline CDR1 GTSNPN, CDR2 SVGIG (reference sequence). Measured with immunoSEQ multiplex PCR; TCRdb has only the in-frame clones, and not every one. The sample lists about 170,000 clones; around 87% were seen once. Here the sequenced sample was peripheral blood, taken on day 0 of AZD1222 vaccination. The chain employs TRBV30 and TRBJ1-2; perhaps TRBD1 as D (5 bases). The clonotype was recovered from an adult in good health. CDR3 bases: TGTGCCTGGAGTACCACCGGGACGGGCTATGGCTACACCTTC. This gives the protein CAWSTTGTGYGYTF.